These T cell receptor beta chains were read from a single sample in a study of cytomegalovirus exposure and HLA in healthy donors. Clones were read by immunoSEQ multiplex PCR, and TCRdb kept only the in-frame ones, dropping some. The sample holds roughly 36,000 clones. Specimen: PBMCs. These receptors were collected from a woman aged 25-40 years in good health and CMV-seropositive. CDR3s include the opening cysteine and the closing phenylalanine or tryptophan. Fields, in order: J gene, D gene, V gene, CDR3 length, CDR3 DNA, CDR3 protein. The D gene is left open where the match is weak.

j_gene: TRBJ2-3
d_gene: TRBD1
v_gene: TRBV7-2
len: 15
CDR3nt: TGTGCCAGCAGCACGGACAGGACCCTCACAGATACGCAGTATTTT
CDR3aa: CASSTDRTLTDTQYF

j_gene: TRBJ1-1
d_gene: TRBD1
v_gene: TRBV11-2
len: 16
CDR3nt: TGTGCCAGCAGCTTAATCCGGACAGGCCGGAACACTGAAGCTTTCTTT
CDR3aa: CASSLIRTGRNTEAFF

j_gene: TRBJ2-2
d_gene: TRBD2
v_gene: TRBV4-1
len: 17
CDR3nt: TGCGCCAGCAGCCAAGATCTAGGGCTAGCGGTGAGGGGGGAGCTGTTTTTT
CDR3aa: CASSQDLGLAVRGELFF

j_gene: TRBJ1-1
d_gene: NA
v_gene: TRBV7-2
len: 14
CDR3nt: TGTGCCAGCAGCTTAAGGGGGTCCAGGGTGGAAGCTTTCTTT
CDR3aa: CASSLRGSRVEAFF

j_gene: TRBJ2-7
d_gene: TRBD1
v_gene: TRBV2
len: 15
CDR3nt: TGTGCCAGCAGTGATGGGTCAGGGGGAACCTACGAGCAGTACTTC
CDR3aa: CASSDGSGGTYEQYF

j_gene: TRBJ1-2
d_gene: TRBD1
v_gene: TRBV28
len: 11
CDR3nt: TGTGCCAGCAGAGACAGGGAAGGCTACACCTTC
CDR3aa: CASRDREGYTF

j_gene: TRBJ1-2
d_gene: NA
v_gene: TRBV6-5
len: 15
CDR3nt: TGTGCCAGCAGTTACAGGTCCGACATTAACTATGGCTACACCTTC
CDR3aa: CASSYRSDINYGYTF

j_gene: TRBJ2-7
d_gene: NA
v_gene: TRBV6-1
len: 15
CDR3nt: TGTGCCAGCAGTGAACTCGTACAGGGTCCCTACGAGCAGTACTTC
CDR3aa: CASSELVQGPYEQYF

j_gene: TRBJ2-1
d_gene: NA
v_gene: TRBV27
len: 17
CDR3nt: TGTGCCAGCAGTCGCGATCTTGGGGGTGGAGGGGACAATGAGCAGTTCTTC
CDR3aa: CASSRDLGGGGDNEQFF

j_gene: TRBJ1-3
d_gene: TRBD1
v_gene: TRBV6-1
len: 15
CDR3nt: TGTGCCAGCACGAGACAGGGGGCATCTGGAAACACCATATATTTT
CDR3aa: CASTRQGASGNTIYF

j_gene: TRBJ2-1
d_gene: TRBD2
v_gene: TRBV5-1
len: 17
CDR3nt: TGCGCCAGCAGCTTGGTTCGCCTAGCGGATTCCTACAATGAGCAGTTCTTC
CDR3aa: CASSLVRLADSYNEQFF

j_gene: TRBJ2-1
d_gene: NA
v_gene: TRBV11-1
len: 12
CDR3nt: TGTGCCAGCAGCTTACAGGGTTATGAGCAGTTCTTC
CDR3aa: CASSLQGYEQFF

j_gene: TRBJ1-2
d_gene: NA
v_gene: TRBV5-1
len: 14
CDR3nt: TGCGCCAGCAGAGACACAGGCAAAAACTATGGCTACACCTTC
CDR3aa: CASRDTGKNYGYTF

j_gene: TRBJ2-1
d_gene: TRBD1
v_gene: TRBV5-1
len: 15
CDR3nt: TGCGCCAGCAGCTTGAGGACAGGGGGAGGGAATGAGCAGTTCTTC
CDR3aa: CASSLRTGGGNEQFF

j_gene: TRBJ1-2
d_gene: NA
v_gene: TRBV7-8
len: 13
CDR3nt: TGTGCCAGCAGCTTAGTGGTAGGGGGTGGCTACACCTTC
CDR3aa: CASSLVVGGGYTF

j_gene: TRBJ1-1
d_gene: TRBD1
v_gene: TRBV7-9
len: 13
CDR3nt: TGTGCCAGCAGCCCGGGACAGCTTACTGAAGCTTTCTTT
CDR3aa: CASSPGQLTEAFF

j_gene: TRBJ2-4
d_gene: NA
v_gene: TRBV11-1
len: 14
CDR3nt: TGTGCCAGCAGCTTACAGGGGGCCAAAAACATTCAGTACTTC
CDR3aa: CASSLQGAKNIQYF

j_gene: TRBJ2-7
d_gene: TRBD1
v_gene: TRBV5-4
len: 13
CDR3nt: TGTGCCAGCAGCTTACGACAGGGCTACGAGCAGTACTTC
CDR3aa: CASSLRQGYEQYF

j_gene: TRBJ1-1
d_gene: TRBD1
v_gene: TRBV5-4
len: 13
CDR3nt: TGTGCCAGCAGCCAAACAGGGGGCACTGAAGCTTTCTTT
CDR3aa: CASSQTGGTEAFF

j_gene: TRBJ1-6
d_gene: NA
v_gene: TRBV5-1
len: 12
CDR3nt: TGCGCCAGCAATGCGGATAATTCACCCCTCCACTTT
CDR3aa: CASNADNSPLHF

j_gene: TRBJ2-7
d_gene: TRBD1
v_gene: TRBV29-1
len: 15
CDR3nt: TGCAGCGTTGAAGTGACCGGGACAGGGGCCTACGAGCAGTACTTC
CDR3aa: CSVEVTGTGAYEQYF

j_gene: TRBJ2-1
d_gene: NA
v_gene: TRBV7-8
len: 15
CDR3nt: TGTGCCAGCAGCCCTCTGGTTGCGATATACAATGAGCAGTTCTTC
CDR3aa: CASSPLVAIYNEQFF

j_gene: TRBJ1-1
d_gene: TRBD1
v_gene: TRBV10-2
len: 14
CDR3nt: TGCGCCAGCAGCCCCACAGGGGTTGGCGCTGAAGCTTTCTTT
CDR3aa: CASSPTGVGAEAFF

j_gene: TRBJ2-7
d_gene: TRBD1
v_gene: TRBV11-2
len: 14
CDR3nt: TGTGCCAGCAGCGTACAGGGGGGTTACGACGAGCAGTACTTC
CDR3aa: CASSVQGGYDEQYF

j_gene: TRBJ1-4
d_gene: TRBD1
v_gene: TRBV5-6
len: 15
CDR3nt: TGTGCCAGCAGCAGCCGGGACAGGGACTTAGAAAAACTGTTTTTT
CDR3aa: CASSSRDRDLEKLFF

j_gene: TRBJ1-3
d_gene: TRBD1
v_gene: TRBV18
len: 16
CDR3nt: TGTGCCAGCTCACAGGGGACAGGGAGCTCTGGAAACACCATATATTTT
CDR3aa: CASSQGTGSSGNTIYF

j_gene: TRBJ1-2
d_gene: NA
v_gene: TRBV6-5
len: 14
CDR3nt: TGTGCCAGCAGTTACTCAAGCAGGGTTGCTGGCTACACCTTC
CDR3aa: CASSYSSRVAGYTF

j_gene: TRBJ1-6
d_gene: TRBD1
v_gene: TRBV27
len: 17
CDR3nt: TGTGCCAGCAGGCAGGGACAGGGGAGCTCCTATAATTCACCCCTCCACTTT
CDR3aa: CASRQGQGSSYNSPLHF

j_gene: TRBJ1-4
d_gene: TRBD1
v_gene: TRBV7-9
len: 16
CDR3nt: TGTGCCAGCAGCTTAAGGGTTGGGACAGGAAATGAAAAACTGTTTTTT
CDR3aa: CASSLRVGTGNEKLFF

j_gene: TRBJ1-2
d_gene: TRBD1
v_gene: TRBV7-2
len: 14
CDR3nt: TGTGCCAGCAGCTATAGGGACAGAACCTATGGCTACACCTTC
CDR3aa: CASSYRDRTYGYTF

j_gene: TRBJ2-2
d_gene: NA
v_gene: TRBV15
len: 16
CDR3nt: TGTGCCACCAGCAGAGATCAGAGAAACCGGGGCGGGGAGCTGTTTTTT
CDR3aa: CATSRDQRNRGGELFF

j_gene: TRBJ2-3
d_gene: NA
v_gene: TRBV2
len: 14
CDR3nt: TGTGCCAGCAGTGCTGAGACAAGCACAGATACGCAGTATTTT
CDR3aa: CASSAETSTDTQYF

j_gene: TRBJ2-7
d_gene: TRBD2
v_gene: TRBV7-9
len: 14
CDR3nt: TGTGCCAGCAGCATACTAGCGGGGAGCTACGAGCAGTACTTC
CDR3aa: CASSILAGSYEQYF

j_gene: TRBJ2-5
d_gene: TRBD1
v_gene: TRBV18
len: 14
CDR3nt: TGTGCCAGCTCATCGAGGACAGGGGGGGAGACCCAGTACTTC
CDR3aa: CASSSRTGGETQYF

j_gene: TRBJ2-7
d_gene: NA
v_gene: TRBV11-2
len: 11
CDR3nt: TGTGCCAGCAGCTCCGCCTACGAGCAGTACTTC
CDR3aa: CASSSAYEQYF

j_gene: TRBJ1-6
d_gene: NA
v_gene: TRBV9
len: 15
CDR3nt: TGTGCCAGCAGCGTAGGGCAGGGCGGTAATTCACCCCTCCACTTT
CDR3aa: CASSVGQGGNSPLHF

j_gene: TRBJ2-3
d_gene: TRBD2
v_gene: TRBV5-4
len: 16
CDR3nt: TGTGCCAGCAGCCTACCCGGGAGGGCTAGCACAGATACGCAGTATTTT
CDR3aa: CASSLPGRASTDTQYF

j_gene: TRBJ2-2
d_gene: TRBD2
v_gene: TRBV4-1
len: 17
CDR3nt: TGCGCCAGCAGCCAAGAGGCCCGGACTAGCAGCACCGGGGAGCTGTTTTTT
CDR3aa: CASSQEARTSSTGELFF

j_gene: TRBJ1-2
d_gene: TRBD1
v_gene: TRBV5-1
len: 16
CDR3nt: TGCGCCAGCAGCTCGACAGGGACCTTTTCTAACTATGGCTACACCTTC
CDR3aa: CASSSTGTFSNYGYTF

j_gene: TRBJ2-7
d_gene: NA
v_gene: TRBV15
len: 15
CDR3nt: TGTGCCACCAGCAGAGAGGAGGGACAGTCCTACGAGCAGTACTTC
CDR3aa: CATSREEGQSYEQYF

j_gene: TRBJ1-2
d_gene: NA
v_gene: TRBV27
len: 13
CDR3nt: TGTGCCAGCGGGATCAGGGTAGACTATGGCTACACCTTC
CDR3aa: CASGIRVDYGYTF

j_gene: TRBJ1-6
d_gene: NA
v_gene: TRBV6-1
len: 15
CDR3nt: TGTGCCAGCAGTGACAGTCCAATTATTAATTCACCCCTCCACTTT
CDR3aa: CASSDSPIINSPLHF

j_gene: TRBJ2-7
d_gene: TRBD1
v_gene: TRBV29-1
len: 14
CDR3nt: TGCAGCATACCAGCCGGGACAGGGTTGTACGAGCAGTACTTC
CDR3aa: CSIPAGTGLYEQYF

j_gene: TRBJ1-2
d_gene: NA
v_gene: TRBV6-5
len: 16
CDR3nt: TGTGCCAGCAGTTACTCAGGGCAGGGAGGCCCCGTTGGCTACACCTTC
CDR3aa: CASSYSGQGGPVGYTF

j_gene: TRBJ2-5
d_gene: NA
v_gene: TRBV29-1
len: 13
CDR3nt: TGCAGCGTTGAAGGCGGTGGCCAAGAGACCCAGTACTTC
CDR3aa: CSVEGGGQETQYF

j_gene: TRBJ1-5
d_gene: NA
v_gene: TRBV28
len: 14
CDR3nt: TGTGCCACCAGCCAAGGGGGGGTCAATCAGCCCCAGCATTTT
CDR3aa: CATSQGGVNQPQHF

j_gene: TRBJ2-5
d_gene: TRBD2
v_gene: TRBV6-6
len: 15
CDR3nt: TGTGCCAGCAGTTTAAGGCTAGCGGGGGTGGAGACCCAGTACTTC
CDR3aa: CASSLRLAGVETQYF